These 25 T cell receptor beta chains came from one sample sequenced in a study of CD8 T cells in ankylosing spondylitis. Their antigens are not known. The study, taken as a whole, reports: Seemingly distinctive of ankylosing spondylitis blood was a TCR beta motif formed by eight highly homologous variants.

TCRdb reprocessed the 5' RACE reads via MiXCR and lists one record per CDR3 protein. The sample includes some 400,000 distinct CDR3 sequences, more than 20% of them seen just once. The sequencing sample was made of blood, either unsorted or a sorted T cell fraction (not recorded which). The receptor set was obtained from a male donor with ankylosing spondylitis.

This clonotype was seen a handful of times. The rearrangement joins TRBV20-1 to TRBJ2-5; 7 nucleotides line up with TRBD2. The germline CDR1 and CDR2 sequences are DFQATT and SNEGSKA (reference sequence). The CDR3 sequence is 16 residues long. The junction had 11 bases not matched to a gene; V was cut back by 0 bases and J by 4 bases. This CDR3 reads CSARDAGEVSGETQYF. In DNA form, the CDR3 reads TGCAGTGCTAGAGATGCGGGAGAGGTTTCAGGAGAGACCCAGTACTTC.

The DNA for the CDR3 is TGTGCCAGCAGCTTAGTGTTCGGGACTAGCGGGTTTGAGCAGTACTTC. The encoded protein is CASSLVFGTSGFEQYF. This sequence joins TRBV7-2 and TRBJ2-7, with 12 bases that match TRBD2. Per the germline V gene, CDR1 is SGHTA and CDR2 is FQGNSA. V lost 1 base to trimming and J lost 7 bases; unmatched junction nucleotides: 8. CDR3 length: 16 amino acids.

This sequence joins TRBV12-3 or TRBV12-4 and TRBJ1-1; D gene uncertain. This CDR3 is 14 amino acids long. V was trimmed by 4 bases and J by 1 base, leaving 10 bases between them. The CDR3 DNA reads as TGTGCCAGCAGTTGGGTACACCAGAACACTGAAGCTTTCTTT. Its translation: CASSWVHQNTEAFF.

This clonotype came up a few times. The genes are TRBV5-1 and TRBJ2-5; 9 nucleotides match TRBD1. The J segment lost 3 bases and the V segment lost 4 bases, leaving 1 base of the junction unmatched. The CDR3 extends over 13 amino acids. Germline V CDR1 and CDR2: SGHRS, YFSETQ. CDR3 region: CASSRQGEETQYF. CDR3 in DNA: TGCGCCAGCAGCCGACAGGGGGAAGAGACCCAGTACTTC.

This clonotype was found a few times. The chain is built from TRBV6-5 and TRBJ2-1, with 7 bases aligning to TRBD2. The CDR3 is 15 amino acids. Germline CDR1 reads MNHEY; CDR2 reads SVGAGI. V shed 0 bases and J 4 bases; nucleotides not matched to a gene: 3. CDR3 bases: TGTGCCAGCAGTTACTCGAGCGGGACGTACAATGAGCAGTTCTTC. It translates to CASSYSSGTYNEQFF.

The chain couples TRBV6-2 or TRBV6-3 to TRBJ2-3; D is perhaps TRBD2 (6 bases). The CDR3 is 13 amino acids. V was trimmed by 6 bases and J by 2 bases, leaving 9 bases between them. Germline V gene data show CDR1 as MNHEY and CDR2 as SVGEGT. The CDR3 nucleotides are TGTGCCAGCAGGCTAGCGACCACAGATACGCAGTATTTT. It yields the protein CASRLATTDTQYF.

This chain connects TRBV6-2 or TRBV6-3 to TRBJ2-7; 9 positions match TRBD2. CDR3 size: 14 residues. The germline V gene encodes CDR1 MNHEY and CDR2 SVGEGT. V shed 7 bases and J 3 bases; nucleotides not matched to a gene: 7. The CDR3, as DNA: TGTGCCAGCAAAGATAGCGGGAGTTTCTACGAGCAGTACTTC. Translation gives CASKDSGSFYEQYF.

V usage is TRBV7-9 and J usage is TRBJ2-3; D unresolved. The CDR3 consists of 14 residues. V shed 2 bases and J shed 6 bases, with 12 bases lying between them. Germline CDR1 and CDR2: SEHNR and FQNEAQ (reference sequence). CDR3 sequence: CASSLSLVEDTQYF. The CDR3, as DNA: TGTGCCAGCAGCTTAAGTCTTGTCGAGGATACGCAGTATTTT.

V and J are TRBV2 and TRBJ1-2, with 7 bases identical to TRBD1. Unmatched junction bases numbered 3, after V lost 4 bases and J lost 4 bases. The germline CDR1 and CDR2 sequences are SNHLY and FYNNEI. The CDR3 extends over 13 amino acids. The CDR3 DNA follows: TGTGCCAGCAGTGTTGGGACAGCCTATGGCTACACCTTC. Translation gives CASSVGTAYGYTF.

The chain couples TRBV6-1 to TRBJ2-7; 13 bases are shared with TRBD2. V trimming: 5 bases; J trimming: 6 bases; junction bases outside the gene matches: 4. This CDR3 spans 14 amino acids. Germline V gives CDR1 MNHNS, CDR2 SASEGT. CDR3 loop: CASSRGLAGAEQYF. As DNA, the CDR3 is TGTGCCAGCAGTCGCGGACTAGCGGGAGCCGAGCAGTACTTC.

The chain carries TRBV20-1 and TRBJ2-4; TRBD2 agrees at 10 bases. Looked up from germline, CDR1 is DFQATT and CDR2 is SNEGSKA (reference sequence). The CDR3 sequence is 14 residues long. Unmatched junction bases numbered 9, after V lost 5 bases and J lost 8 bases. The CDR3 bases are TGCAGTGCTTGGCCTAGCGGGGGTGGATACATTCAGTACTTC. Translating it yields CSAWPSGGGYIQYF.

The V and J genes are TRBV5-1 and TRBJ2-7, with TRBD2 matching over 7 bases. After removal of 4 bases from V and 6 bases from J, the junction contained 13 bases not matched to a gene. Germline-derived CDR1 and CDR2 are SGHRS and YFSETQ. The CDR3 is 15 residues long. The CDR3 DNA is TGCGCCAGCAGCCTCCTGGCGGGAGCGAAAGGCGAGCAGTACTTC. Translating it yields CASSLLAGAKGEQYF.

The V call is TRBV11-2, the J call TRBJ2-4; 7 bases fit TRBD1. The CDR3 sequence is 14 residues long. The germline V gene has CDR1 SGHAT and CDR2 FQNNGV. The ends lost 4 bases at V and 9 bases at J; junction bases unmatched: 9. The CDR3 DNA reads TGTGCCAGCAGCTCGGACAGGTCAATGGGCATTCAGTACTTC. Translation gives CASSSDRSMGIQYF.

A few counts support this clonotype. CDR3 sequence: CSARRTVGANVLTF. The CDR3 DNA follows: TGCAGTGCCCGGAGGACTGTTGGGGCCAACGTCCTGACTTTC. This chain links TRBV20-1 with TRBJ2-6; tentatively, D is TRBD2 (5 bases). V shed 6 bases and J shed 3 bases, with 12 bases lying between them. The germline CDR1 and CDR2 sequences are DFQATT and SNEGSKA (reference sequence). The CDR3 totals 14 residues.

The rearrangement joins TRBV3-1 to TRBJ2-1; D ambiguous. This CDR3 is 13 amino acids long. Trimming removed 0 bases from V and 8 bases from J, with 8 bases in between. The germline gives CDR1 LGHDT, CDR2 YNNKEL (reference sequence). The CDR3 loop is CASSQDLEDEQFF. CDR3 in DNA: TGTGCCAGCAGCCAAGATCTCGAGGATGAGCAGTTCTTC.

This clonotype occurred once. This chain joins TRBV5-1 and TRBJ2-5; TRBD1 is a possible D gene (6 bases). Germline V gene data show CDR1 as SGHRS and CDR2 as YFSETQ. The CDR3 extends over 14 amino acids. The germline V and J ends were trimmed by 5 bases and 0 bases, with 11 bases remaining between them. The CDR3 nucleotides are TGCGCCAGCAGTAAACGACAGGACCAAGAGACCCAGTACTTC. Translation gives CASSKRQDQETQYF.

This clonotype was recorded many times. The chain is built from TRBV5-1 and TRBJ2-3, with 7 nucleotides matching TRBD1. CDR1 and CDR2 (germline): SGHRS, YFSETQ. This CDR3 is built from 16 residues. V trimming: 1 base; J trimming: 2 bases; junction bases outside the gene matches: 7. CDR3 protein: CASSLTDRAHTDTQYF. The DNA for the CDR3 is TGCGCCAGCAGCTTGACTGACAGGGCTCACACAGATACGCAGTATTTT.

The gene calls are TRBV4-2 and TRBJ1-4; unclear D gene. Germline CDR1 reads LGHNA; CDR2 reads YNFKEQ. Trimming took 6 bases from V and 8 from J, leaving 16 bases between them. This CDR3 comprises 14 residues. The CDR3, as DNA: TGTGCCAGCAGACTAGGACTAGTCGGGGAAAAACTGTTTTTT. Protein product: CASRLGLVGEKLFF.

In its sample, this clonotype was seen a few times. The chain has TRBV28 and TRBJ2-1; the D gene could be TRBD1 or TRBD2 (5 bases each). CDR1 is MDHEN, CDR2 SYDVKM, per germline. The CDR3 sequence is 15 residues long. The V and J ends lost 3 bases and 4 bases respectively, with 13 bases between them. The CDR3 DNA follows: TGTGCCAGCAGTTTTCCCCGGGGCCGTTACAATGAGCAGTTCTTC. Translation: CASSFPRGRYNEQFF.

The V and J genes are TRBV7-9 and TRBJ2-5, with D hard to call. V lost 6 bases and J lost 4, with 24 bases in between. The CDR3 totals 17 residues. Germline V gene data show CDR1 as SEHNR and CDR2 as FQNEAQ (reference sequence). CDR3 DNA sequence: TGTGCCAGCAGATCTCTGGGCGGCATCCCCGTCCGAGAGACCCAGTACTTC. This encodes CASRSLGGIPVRETQYF. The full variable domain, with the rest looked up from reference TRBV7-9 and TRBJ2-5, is DTGVSQNPRHKITKRGQNVTFRCDPISEHNRLYWYRQTLGQGPEFLTYFQNEAQLEKSRLLSDRFSAERPKGSFSTLEIQRTEQGDSAMYLCASRSLGGIPVRETQYFGPGTRLLVL.

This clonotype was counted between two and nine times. The CDR3 nucleotides read TGTGCCAGCAGCCAAGAGTCGGGGTTGGTCCTCAGTGAGCAGTTCTTC. It is translated as CASSQESGLVLSEQFF. This chain joins TRBV4-2 and TRBJ2-1, with D tentatively TRBD2 (5 bases). Germline assignment: CDR1 LGHNA and CDR2 YNFKEQ. The CDR3 covers 16 residues. V was cut by 0 bases and J by 9 bases, with 18 bases left in between.

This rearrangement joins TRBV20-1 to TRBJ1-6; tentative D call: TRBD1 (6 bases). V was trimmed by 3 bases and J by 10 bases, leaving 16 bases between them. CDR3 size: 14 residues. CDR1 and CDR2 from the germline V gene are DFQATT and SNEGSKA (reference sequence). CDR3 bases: TGCAGTGCTAGGGTTACAGGGTACACCTCACCCCTCCACTTT. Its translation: CSARVTGYTSPLHF.

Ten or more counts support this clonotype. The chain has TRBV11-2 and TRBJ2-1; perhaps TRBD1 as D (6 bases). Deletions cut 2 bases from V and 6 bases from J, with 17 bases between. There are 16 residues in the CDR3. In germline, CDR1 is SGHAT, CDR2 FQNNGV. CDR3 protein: CASSLSTDDRINEQFF. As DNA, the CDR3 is TGTGCCAGCAGCTTATCGACCGACGACAGGATCAATGAGCAGTTCTTC.

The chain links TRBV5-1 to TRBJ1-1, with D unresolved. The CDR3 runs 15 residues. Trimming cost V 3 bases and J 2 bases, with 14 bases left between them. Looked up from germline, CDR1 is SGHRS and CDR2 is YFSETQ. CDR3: CASSWQRAANTEAFF. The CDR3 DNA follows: TGCGCCAGCAGCTGGCAAAGGGCAGCCAACACTGAAGCTTTCTTT.

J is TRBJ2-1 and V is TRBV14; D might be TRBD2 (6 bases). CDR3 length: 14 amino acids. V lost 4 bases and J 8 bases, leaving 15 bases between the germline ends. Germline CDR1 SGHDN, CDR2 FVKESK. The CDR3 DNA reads TGTGCCAGCAGCCTCAACCTATCGGGAGATGAGCAGTTCTTC. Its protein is CASSLNLSGDEQFF.